The clone carrying this T cell receptor (beta chain) is classed as medium-sized. Using its own MiXCR run on the 5' RACE reads, TCRdb lists one record per CDR3 protein. The table lists 15,000 to 20,000 distinct CDR3 sequences, 4% of them singletons. The data are from a study of T cells after yellow fever vaccination. Study outcomes and limitations: Weaker overall was a secondary response that nonetheless peaked faster, on day 5 versus 15. The study re-detected most primary-vaccination clones after the booster (under 97% CD4, approximately 87% CD8). The study noted that FACS-sorted repertoires could contain abundant clonotypes contaminating from the bulk population. Clonotypes appearing in both CD4 and CD8 compartments existed, and their share was small.

Trimming cost V 0 bases and J 2 bases, with 9 bases left between them. This CDR3 has 14 residues. CDR1 and CDR2 from the germline V gene are SGDLS and YYNGEE. The rearrangement links TRBV9 to TRBJ2-7, with D tentatively TRBD2 (5 bases). The sample consisted of PBMCs, either bulk or a sorted T-cell subset (CD4+, CD8+, memory, or dextramer-sorted; not recorded which), taken 15 days after the yellow fever booster vaccination. The clonotype was recovered from a man younger than 45 who received the YFV17D yellow fever vaccine. The CDR3 is CASSVGRTTYEQYF. The CDR3 DNA reads TGTGCCAGCAGCGTAGGGAGGACCACCTACGAGCAGTACTTC.